This T cell receptor (beta chain) was retrieved from a study of blood T cell repertoires in COVID-19. For the study at large: Sites in the United States, Italy and Spain provided acute and convalescent COVID-19 samples. T cells, B-cell-depleted T cells, or PBMCs supplied cDNA or gDNA.

Seattle enrolled patients during active infection and tracked them longitudinally. The authors' processing: Counts of nucleated cells, estimated from reference gene primer amplification, were obtained. Sequencing was performed with immunoSEQ multiplex PCR; in TCRdb, only in-frame clones are kept and a portion is missing. The DNA gave D and trimming, while V, J and clone size come from that table. This sample carries around 63,000 clones, more than 80% of them seen once, and the ten largest clones take 18%. The V end was cut by 2 bases, the J end by 7 bases, with 14 bases between. CDR3 length equals 14 residues. Germline V gene data show CDR1 as KGHSH and CDR2 as LQKENI.

The sequenced sample consisted of peripheral blood. The TCR originated in a woman in her fifties or sixties with COVID-19, enrolled during active disease. V gene TRBV18 combines with J gene TRBJ1-2; D possibly corresponds to TRBD1 (6 bases). The CDR3 DNA reads TGTGCCAGCTCACCATCTGGGACAAACCCTGGCTACACCTTC. Its translation: CASSPSGTNPGYTF.